These T cell receptor beta chains were read from a single sample in a study of T cell repertoires in cytomegalovirus infection. Each CDR3 protein gets one entry after TCRdb re-called the reads with MiXCR. The sample lists 200,000 to 300,000 distinct CDR3 sequences; about 12% were seen once. The specimen sequenced was PBMCs. The receptors derive from a human donor in good health (CMV status not recorded). Some clones in this sample may be carry-over from other donors' samples. Both conserved end residues are part of each CDR3. Each record gives: clone size, V gene, D gene, J gene, CDR3 protein, CDR3 DNA. D genes are given only for firm matches. A row's size may be missing; if present it is once, few, many or a size class.

>few|TRBV29-1|TRBD1|TRBJ1-4
CSAATGWEEKLFF
TGCAGCGCCGCGACAGGGTGGGAAGAAAAACTGTTTTTT
>many|TRBV28|.|TRBJ2-7
CASSSTDRGPSYEQYF
TGTGCCAGCAGTTCCACGGACAGAGGGCCCTCCTACGAGCAGTACTTC
>few|TRBV20-1|TRBD1|TRBJ2-7
CSAGGQGGSSYEQYF
TGCAGTGCGGGGGGACAGGGGGGAAGCTCCTACGAGCAGTACTTC
>few|TRBV7-3|TRBD1|TRBJ2-5
CASSPNSGTGQETQYF
TGTGCCAGCAGCCCTAATTCGGGGACAGGGCAAGAGACCCAGTACTTC
>many|TRBV7-2|.|TRBJ2-5
CASSFHMGTQYF
TGTGCCAGCAGTTTTCATATGGGGACCCAGTACTTC
>few|TRBV20-1|.|TRBJ2-1
CSARGPLNEQFF
TGCAGTGCTAGGGGTCCGTTGAATGAGCAGTTCTTC
>.|TRBV20-1|TRBD1|TRBJ1-4
CSVPDRGGEKLFF
TGCAGTGTCCCGGACAGGGGAGGTGAAAAACTGTTTTTT
>many|TRBV7-2|.|TRBJ2-2
CASSLVTSRTGELFF
TGTGCCAGCAGCTTAGTAACTAGCCGCACCGGGGAGCTGTTTTTT
>many|TRBV7-9|.|TRBJ1-1
CASSYTDIEAFF
TGTGCCAGCAGCTATACCGACATTGAAGCTTTCTTT
>.|TRBV7-2|TRBD1|TRBJ2-2
CASSFDRGAGELFF
TGTGCCAGCAGCTTCGACAGGGGGGCCGGGGAGCTGTTTTTT
>many|TRBV7-2|TRBD2|TRBJ2-7
CASSSGRLAGAPSYEQYF
TGTGCCAGCAGCTCCGGTAGACTAGCGGGAGCTCCCTCCTACGAGCAGTACTTC
>.|TRBV7-9|.|TRBJ2-6
CASSFAGNSGANVLTF
TGTGCCAGCAGCTTTGCGGGAAACTCTGGGGCCAACGTCCTGACTTTC
>many|TRBV11-2|TRBD2|TRBJ2-3
CASSHGLGSTDTQYF
TGTGCCAGCAGCCACGGACTAGGGAGTACAGATACGCAGTATTTT
>many|TRBV7-9|TRBD1|TRBJ2-1
CASSLTGVVYNEQFF
TGTGCCAGCAGCCTTACAGGGGTGGTCTACAATGAGCAGTTCTTC